The rows below give T cell receptor beta chains drawn from one sample of a study of naive and memory T cell subsets. TCRdb processed the UMI-ligation and nested PCR reads anew with MiXCR; each CDR3 protein has one entry. The repertoire holds about 80,000 distinct CDR3 sequences, with about 12% as singletons. Sequenced material: central memory CD4+ T cells from blood. Receptors were obtained from a human donor in good health. Each CDR3 is given without its conserved first and last residue. The order of the fields is J gene, V gene, D gene, CDR3 protein. D genes are given only for firm matches.

TRBJ2-7 | TRBV29-1 | TRBD2 | SVGTSGLEQY
TRBJ2-3 | TRBV5-5 | TRBD1 | ASKTGGYTDTQY
TRBJ1-5 | TRBV6-1 | . | ASNDQANQPQH
TRBJ2-3 | TRBV4-1 | TRBD2 | ASSQAGREGRDTQY
TRBJ1-1 | TRBV5-1 | TRBD1 | ASSLQTGDTEAF
TRBJ2-2 | TRBV19 | TRBD1 | ASSPGGASGELF
TRBJ2-1 | TRBV11-3 | . | ASSLAGPYEQF
TRBJ2-7 | TRBV14 | TRBD2 | ASSRGLVLHEQY
TRBJ2-3 | TRBV9 | . | ASTPITDTQY
TRBJ2-5 | TRBV20-1 | TRBD1 | SARDVTGQGKETQY